The sequence of this T cell receptor (beta chain) was determined in a study of blood T cells in healthy people across ages. Study-wide points: Older age went with lower TCR beta diversity per million T cells, in a roughly linear way. Reliance upon unsorted PBMCs precluded definitive naive versus antigen-experienced comparison.

Details on this clonotype: Its antigen remains unidentified.

With a J-beta primer mix and a sample-barcoded 5' primer, a second PCR ran roughly 6 to 11 cycles. MiXCR, applied by TCRdb to the 5' RACE reads, yields one record per CDR3 protein. The data contain 1.5 million to 2 million distinct CDR3 sequences, about 39% of them singletons. The origin of this receptor is a human donor in good health. The sample was blood.

In DNA, the CDR3 is TGTGCCAGCAGTGAGGGCCCGGGGGGCGCCTACAATGAGCAGTTCTTC. Translation gives CASSEGPGGAYNEQFF. The V call is TRBV2, the J call TRBJ2-1; D might be TRBD2 (7 bases). The CDR3 contains 16 residues. Germline assignment: CDR1 SNHLY and CDR2 FYNNEI. With 3 bases removed from V and 2 bases from J, the gap between germline ends came to 14 bases.